A single sample gave rise to the 5 T cell receptor beta chains below, sequenced in a study of blood T cells in healthy people across ages. The use of a sample-barcoded 5' primer and a J-beta primer mix characterized a second PCR of 7 to 11 cycles. TCRdb re-derived calls from the 5' RACE reads in MiXCR, one entry per CDR3 protein. This sample yields roughly 800,000 distinct CDR3 sequences, of which 55% to 70% are seen a single time; roughly 22% belongs to the top ten. Sequencing was carried out using blood. The receptors here all came from a man aged 30 to 39 in good health.

This clonotype was detected only a few times. The CDR3 nucleotides are TGTGCCAGCAGTTATCCGGGTTCCGGAAACACCATATATTTT. This codes for CASSYPGSGNTIYF. The V and J genes are TRBV6-6 and TRBJ1-3; unclear D gene. Germline V gene lookup returns CDR1 MNHNY and CDR2 SVGAGI (reference sequence). V was trimmed by 3 bases and J by 4 bases, leaving 10 bases between them. This CDR3 contains 14 residues.

This clonotype appeared once. This chain joins TRBV4-1 and TRBJ2-1; D perhaps matches TRBD1 (6 bases). CDR1 is MGHRA, CDR2 YSYEKL, per germline. This CDR3 contains 14 residues. Between the trimmed V and J ends, which lost 0 bases and 9 bases, there was a span of 12 bases. The CDR3 is CASSQDPGALEQFF. The CDR3 nucleotides are TGCGCCAGCAGCCAAGACCCAGGGGCTCTTGAGCAGTTCTTC.

The table lists this clonotype with a few counts. V gene TRBV10-2 combines with J gene TRBJ2-5, with TRBD2 matching 8 bases. The CDR3 consists of 15 residues. Germline V gene data show CDR1 as WSHSY and CDR2 as SAAADI. The trim removed 2 bases at V and 9 bases at J, leaving 11 bases unmatched. CDR3 sequence (DNA): TGCGCCAGCAGTGAGGGTGGGACTAGACCAAGGCCCCAGTACTTC. Amino acids: CASSEGGTRPRPQYF.

A note on this clonotype: At one end, the junction sequence differs from germline, possibly due to a read error. The chain links TRBV7-6 to TRBJ2-7; D is perhaps TRBD1 or TRBD2 (5 bases each). The CDR3 loop spans 14 amino acids. Looked up from germline, CDR1 is SGHVS and CDR2 is FNYEAQ. DNA of the CDR3: TGTGCCGGCAGCTCCGGGACCCTTGTATACGAGCAGTACTTC. It yields the protein CAGSSGTLVYEQYF.

There are a few counts of this clonotype. The V call is TRBV10-3, the J call TRBJ2-3, with 7 bases fitting TRBD2. Trimming at V came to 6 bases and at J to 2 bases, leaving 8 bases not matched to a gene. The CDR3 covers 15 residues. Germline V gene data show CDR1 as ENHRY and CDR2 as SYGVKD. The CDR3 DNA sequence: TGTGCCATCAGCCCAAGCGGGAACCCCACAGATACGCAGTATTTT. Translated, it gives CAISPSGNPTDTQYF.